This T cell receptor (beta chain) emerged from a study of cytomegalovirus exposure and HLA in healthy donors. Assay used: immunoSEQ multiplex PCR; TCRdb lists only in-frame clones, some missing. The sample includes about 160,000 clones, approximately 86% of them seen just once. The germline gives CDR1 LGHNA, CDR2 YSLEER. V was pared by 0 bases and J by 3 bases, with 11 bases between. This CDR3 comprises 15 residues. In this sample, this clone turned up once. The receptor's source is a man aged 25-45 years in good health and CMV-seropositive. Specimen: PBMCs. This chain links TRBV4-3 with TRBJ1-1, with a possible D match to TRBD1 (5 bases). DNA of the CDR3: TGCGCCAGCAGCCAAGATAACGGGGGGGACACTGAAGCTTTCTTT. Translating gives CASSQDNGGDTEAFF.